These 14 T cell receptor beta chains were all obtained from the same sample, sequenced in a study of T cell responses to AZD1222 COVID-19 vaccine. The repertoire was sequenced with immunoSEQ multiplex PCR; TCRdb's copy has only in-frame clones and lacks some. The profile shows 86,000 or so clones, 85% to 95% of them singletons. Here the sequenced sample was peripheral blood, taken on day 0 of MenACWY control vaccination. Receptors were obtained from an adult in good health.

The chain uses TRBV27 and TRBJ1-4; the match to TRBD1 covers 9 bases. The CDR3 has 14 amino acids. Germline V gives CDR1 MNHEY, CDR2 SMNVEV (reference sequence). V shed 9 bases and J 8 bases; nucleotides not matched to a gene: 10. Here the CDR3 reads CASTSGQGVEKLFF. The DNA for the CDR3 is TGTGCCAGTACCTCGGGACAGGGCGTGGAAAAACTGTTTTTT.

This clone came up a few times. The chain combines TRBV12-3 or TRBV12-4 with TRBJ2-7; D ambiguous. The CDR3 spans 13 residues. V lost 4 bases to trimming and J lost 3 bases, with 10 bases between them. In DNA form, the CDR3 reads TGTGCCAGCAGTTCCCGGCATCGCTACGAGCAGTACTTC. This gives the protein CASSSRHRYEQYF.

The gene calls are TRBV28 and TRBJ2-1; TRBD2 is a possible D gene (5 bases). Looked up from germline, CDR1 is MDHEN and CDR2 is SYDVKM. V was cut by 2 bases and J by 2 bases, with 13 bases left in between. The CDR3 length is 16 residues. CDR3: CASSLALYGAYNEQFF. In DNA, the CDR3 is TGTGCCAGCAGTTTAGCCCTGTACGGGGCCTACAATGAGCAGTTCTTC. Using reference TRBV28 and TRBJ2-1 for the parts outside the CDR3, the full variable domain is DVKVTQSSRYLVKRTGEKVFLECVQDMDHENMFWYRQDPGLGLRLIYFSYDVKMKEKGDIPEGYSVSREKKERFSLILESASTNQTSMYLCASSLALYGAYNEQFFGPGTRLTVL.

V usage is TRBV10-1 and J usage is TRBJ2-3; D remains ambiguous. Germline V gene data show CDR1 as WNHNN and CDR2 as SYGVQD (reference sequence). V was cut by 0 bases and J by 1 base, with 5 bases left in between. There are 14 residues in the CDR3. The CDR3 DNA reads TGCGCCAGCAGTGAGTCGCAGGGCACAGATACGCAGTATTTT. Its protein product is CASSESQGTDTQYF.

The rearrangement uses TRBV6-5 and TRBJ1-3; D is ambiguous. The CDR3 is 13 residues long. Germline loops: CDR1 MNHEY, CDR2 SVGAGI. V was clipped by 7 bases and J by 4 bases, with 11 bases between them. The CDR3 protein is CASTEVSGNTIYF. In DNA form, the CDR3 reads TGTGCCAGCACCGAAGTGTCCGGAAACACCATATATTTT.

The V call is TRBV18, the J call TRBJ2-1; the match to TRBD2 covers 10 bases. Germline CDR1 KGHSH, CDR2 LQKENI. This CDR3 has 17 residues. The ends lost 0 bases at V and 8 bases at J; junction bases unmatched: 10. Here the CDR3 reads CASSPPPPSGRAHEQFF. CDR3 coding DNA: TGTGCCAGCTCACCACCACCCCCCAGCGGGAGGGCCCATGAGCAGTTCTTC.

V is TRBV9 and J is TRBJ1-3; 8 bases are a match to TRBD1. Trimming cost V 0 bases and J 1 base; bases outside gene matches: 3. The CDR3 covers 16 residues. Germline V lookup: CDR1 SGDLS, CDR2 YYNGEE. The CDR3 coding sequence is TGTGCCAGCAGCGTAGGGACAGGGCGATCTGGAAACACCATATATTTT. This encodes CASSVGTGRSGNTIYF.

The chain links TRBV7-9 to TRBJ1-6; tentative D call: TRBD1 (6 bases). This CDR3 region has 14 residues. Trimming took 5 bases from V and 7 from J, leaving 12 bases between them. CDR1 is SEHNR, CDR2 FQNEAQ, per germline (reference sequence). CDR3 protein: CASSPPGGNSPLHF. CDR3 nucleotides: TGTGCCAGCAGCCCTCCTGGGGGCAATTCACCCCTCCACTTT.

The rearrangement uses TRBV6-5 and TRBJ1-2; TRBD1 matches at 8 bases. This CDR3 has 12 amino acids. Germline V gene data show CDR1 as MNHEY and CDR2 as SVGAGI. V lost 5 bases and J lost 8; bases outside the gene matches: 4. The CDR3 sequence is CASSTGGGGYTF. The DNA for the CDR3 is TGTGCCAGCAGTACAGGGGGAGGAGGCTACACCTTC.

The chain is built from TRBV7-3 and TRBJ2-1; TRBD1 is a possible D gene (5 bases). V was cut by 2 bases and J by 6 bases, with 5 bases left in between. Germline V gives CDR1 SGHTA, CDR2 FQGTGA. The CDR3 is 12 residues long. The CDR3 is CASSLDSNEQFF. As DNA, the CDR3 is TGTGCCAGCAGCTTAGACAGCAATGAGCAGTTCTTC.

Only one count was recorded for this clone. The V gene is TRBV4-1, the J gene TRBJ2-7; D is perhaps TRBD2 (6 bases). Germline assignment: CDR1 MGHRA and CDR2 YSYEKL. This CDR3 spans 15 amino acids. The V end lost 6 bases, the J end lost 0 bases, and 15 bases lay between the germline ends. The CDR3 nucleotides are TGCGCCAGCAGGCCACGACTAGGCGACTCCTACGAGCAGTACTTC. Encoded protein: CASRPRLGDSYEQYF.

The chain links TRBV6-6 to TRBJ1-2; maybe TRBD1 (5 bases). Germline loops: CDR1 MNHNY, CDR2 SVGAGI (reference sequence). V was trimmed by 5 bases and J by 6 bases, leaving 13 bases between them. This CDR3 spans 13 amino acids. The CDR3 DNA reads as TGTGCCAGCAGTCCTAGGGACGGGGATGGCTACACCTTC. Amino acid sequence: CASSPRDGDGYTF.

This clone was seen a single time. V gene TRBV7-8 combines with J gene TRBJ2-1, with TRBD2 matching over 8 bases. This CDR3 contains 17 residues. Germline V lookup: CDR1 SGHVS, CDR2 FQNEAQ. V lost 2 bases to trimming and J lost 0 bases; unmatched junction nucleotides: 6. The CDR3 spells CASSLLSGTSSYNEQFF. The CDR3 DNA follows: TGTGCCAGCAGCTTACTTAGCGGGACGAGCTCCTACAATGAGCAGTTCTTC. The entire variable domain, with the rest obtained from reference TRBV7-8 and TRBJ2-1, is as follows: GAGVSQSPRYKVAKRGQDVALRCDPISGHVSLFWYQQALGQGPEFLTYFQNEAQLDKSGLPSDRFFAERPEGSVSTLKIQRTQQEDSAVYLCASSLLSGTSSYNEQFFGPGTRLTVL.

This chain links TRBV6-1 with TRBJ2-7; D gene ambiguous. The CDR3 is made up of 13 amino acids. Trimming shortened V by 2 bases and J by 7 bases, and 12 bases separated the two germline ends. Germline assignment: CDR1 MNHNS and CDR2 SASEGT. The CDR3, as DNA: TGTGCCAGCAGTGAACTTACCGGTGGTGAGCAGTACTTC. It yields the protein CASSELTGGEQYF.